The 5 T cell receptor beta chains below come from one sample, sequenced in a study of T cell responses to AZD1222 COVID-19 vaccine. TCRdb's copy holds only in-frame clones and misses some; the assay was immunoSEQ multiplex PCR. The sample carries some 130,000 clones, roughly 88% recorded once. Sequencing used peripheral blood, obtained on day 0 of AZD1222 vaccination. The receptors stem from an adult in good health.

CDR3 DNA sequence: TGTGCCACCAGTGATTCGGTTACAGATACGCAGTATTTT. This encodes CATSDSVTDTQYF. The chain combines TRBV24-1 with TRBJ2-3; no firm D call. The germline V gene encodes CDR1 KGHDR and CDR2 SFDVKD. The CDR3 sequence is 13 residues long. V shed 2 bases and J shed 3 bases, with 5 bases lying between them.

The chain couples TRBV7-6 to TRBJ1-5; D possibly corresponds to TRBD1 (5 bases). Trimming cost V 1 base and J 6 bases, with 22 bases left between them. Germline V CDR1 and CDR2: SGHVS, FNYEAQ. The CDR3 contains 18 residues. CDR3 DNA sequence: TGTGCCAGCAGCTTAGGGTCACGGGACGGCGGGAGGTTTCAGCCCCAGCATTTT. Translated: CASSLGSRDGGRFQPQHF.

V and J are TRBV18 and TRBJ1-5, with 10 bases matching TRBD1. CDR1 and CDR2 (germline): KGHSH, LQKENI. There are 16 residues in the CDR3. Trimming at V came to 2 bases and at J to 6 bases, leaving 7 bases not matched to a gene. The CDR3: CASSPARQGASQPQHF. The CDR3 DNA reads TGTGCCAGCTCACCAGCCCGACAGGGGGCAAGTCAGCCCCAGCATTTT.

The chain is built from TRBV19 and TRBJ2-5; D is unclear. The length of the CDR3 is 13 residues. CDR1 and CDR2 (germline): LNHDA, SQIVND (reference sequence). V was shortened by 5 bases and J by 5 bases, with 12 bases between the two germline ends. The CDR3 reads CASSSPPGETQYF. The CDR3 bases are TGTGCCAGTAGTTCGCCCCCCGGGGAGACCCAGTACTTC.

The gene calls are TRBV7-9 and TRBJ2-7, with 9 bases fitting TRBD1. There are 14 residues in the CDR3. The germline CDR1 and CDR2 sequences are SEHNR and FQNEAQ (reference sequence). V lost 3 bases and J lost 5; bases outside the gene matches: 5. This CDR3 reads CASSLSQGADEQYF. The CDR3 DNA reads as TGTGCCAGCAGCTTGTCACAGGGGGCGGACGAGCAGTACTTC.